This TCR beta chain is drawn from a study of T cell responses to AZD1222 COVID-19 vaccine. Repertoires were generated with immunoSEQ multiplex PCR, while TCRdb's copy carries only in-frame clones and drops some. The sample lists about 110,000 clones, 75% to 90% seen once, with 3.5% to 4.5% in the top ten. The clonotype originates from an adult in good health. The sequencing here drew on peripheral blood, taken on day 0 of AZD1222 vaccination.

CDR3 region: CASSDLNQPQHF. CDR3 coding DNA: TGTGCCAGCAGTGACCTCAATCAGCCCCAGCATTTT. The chain is built from TRBV28 and TRBJ1-5; D unresolved. Germline CDR1 MDHEN, CDR2 SYDVKM. This CDR3 contains 12 residues. Trimming took off 5 bases at V and 3 bases at J, with 5 bases between the two ends.